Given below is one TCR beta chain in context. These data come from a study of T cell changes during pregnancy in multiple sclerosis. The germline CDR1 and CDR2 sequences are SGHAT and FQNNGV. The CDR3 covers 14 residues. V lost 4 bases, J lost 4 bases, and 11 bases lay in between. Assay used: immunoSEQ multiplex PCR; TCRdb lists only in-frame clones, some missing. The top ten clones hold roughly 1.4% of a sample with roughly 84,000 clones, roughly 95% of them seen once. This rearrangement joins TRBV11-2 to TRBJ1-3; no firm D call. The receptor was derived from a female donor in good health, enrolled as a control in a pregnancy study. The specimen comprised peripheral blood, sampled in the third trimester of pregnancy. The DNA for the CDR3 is TGTGCCAGCAGCTCCGGGGTAGTCGGAAACACCATATATTTT. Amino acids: CASSSGVVGNTIYF.